What follows are 15 T cell receptor beta chains derived from one specimen sequenced in a study of long-term antiretroviral therapy in people with HIV. Investigators performed immunoSEQ version v3.0 at survey level. Here immunoSEQ multiplex PCR was the method, and the copy in TCRdb shows in-frame clones only, minus some. The sample holds some 19,000 clones, around 85% seen once. The sample consisted of unsorted PBMCs, taken 0.9 years after starting antiretroviral therapy. The receptors derive from a man between 18 and 29 years old with HIV.

This rearrangement joins TRBV23-1 to TRBJ2-7; no firm D call. TRBV23-1 has ORF status, its function being uncertain. The CDR3 spans 13 residues. The CDR3 protein is CEGTRFKSYEQYV. The CDR3 coding sequence is TGCGAGGGAACCAGGTTTAAGTCCTACGAGCAGTACGTC.

The rearrangement uses TRBV5-1 and TRBJ2-3, with D perhaps TRBD2 (7 bases). The CDR3 extends over 16 amino acids. V lost 0 bases and J lost 0, with 11 bases in between. Germline loops: CDR1 SGHRS, CDR2 YFSETQ. CDR3 amino acids: CASSLGRGASTDTQYF. CDR3 DNA: TGCGCCAGCAGCTTGGGCCGGGGGGCTAGCACAGATACGCAGTATTTT.

This clone was detected once. V and J are TRBV4-1 and TRBJ1-4, with 12 bases lining up with TRBD1. Trimming at V came to 1 base and at J to 8 bases, leaving 5 bases not matched to a gene. The CDR3 has 16 residues. From germline, CDR1 is MGHRA and CDR2 YSYEKL. The CDR3 DNA is TGCGCCAGCAGCCAAGCTTGGGACAGGGGGCTCGAAAAACTGTTTTTT. Translation: CASSQAWDRGLEKLFF.

This clone occurred once. This sequence joins TRBV18 and TRBJ1-1; 9 bases map to TRBD1. Germline CDR1 and CDR2: KGHSH and LQKENI. V lost 3 bases, J lost 5 bases, and 10 bases stayed unmatched. The CDR3 is 16 amino acids. The CDR3 reads CASSPMTGTGLTEAFF. The CDR3 nucleotides read TGTGCCAGCTCACCGATGACTGGGACAGGGCTTACTGAAGCTTTCTTT.

The V gene is TRBV19, the J gene TRBJ1-5; D is ambiguous. The V gene lost 3 bases and the J gene lost 3 bases, with 6 bases spanning the gap. Per the germline V gene, CDR1 is LNHDA and CDR2 is SQIVND (reference sequence). This CDR3 region has 13 residues. Here the CDR3 reads CASSIAYNQPQHF. CDR3 nucleotide sequence: TGTGCCAGTAGTATTGCATACAATCAGCCCCAGCATTTT.

The chain links TRBV28 to TRBJ1-2; D gene ambiguous. CDR1 MDHEN and CDR2 SYDVKM come from the germline V gene. This CDR3 has 15 residues. Trimming removed 10 bases from V and 4 bases from J, with 22 bases in between. The CDR3 nucleotides read TGTGCCACCCACTTTTTGGCTGGAGCCTCCTATGGCTACACCTTC. Its protein is CATHFLAGASYGYTF.

The chain employs TRBV4-1 and TRBJ2-4; no clear D gene. The V end was cut by 4 bases, the J end by 3 bases, with 13 bases between. Per the germline V gene, CDR1 is MGHRA and CDR2 is YSYEKL. The CDR3 has 15 amino acids. The DNA for the CDR3 is TGCGCCAGCAGCCCAGGAATCTTGGGCAAAAACATTCAGTACTTC. It is translated as CASSPGILGKNIQYF.

This clone was counted only a few times. The J gene is TRBJ1-3, the V gene TRBV2; 9 positions agree with TRBD1. The CDR3 has 16 amino acids. V trimming: 1 base; J trimming: 3 bases; junction bases outside the gene matches: 4. From germline, CDR1 is SNHLY and CDR2 FYNNEI. CDR3 coding DNA: TGTGCCAGCAGTGAAGAGGTGACAGGGGGTGGAAACACCATATATTTT. Protein: CASSEEVTGGGNTIYF.

The chain employs TRBV27 and TRBJ1-5; D may be TRBD1 (6 bases). CDR3 length: 22 residues. V was shortened by 2 bases and J by 3 bases, with 32 bases between the two germline ends. Germline CDR1 reads MNHEY; CDR2 reads SMNVEV (reference sequence). The CDR3 nucleotides are TGTGCCAGCAGTTTACGGGGGGCCTATCTTAGGGACACGAATCCCCACAATCAGCCCCAGCATTTT. It yields the protein CASSLRGAYLRDTNPHNQPQHF.

This chain uses TRBV4-1 with TRBJ1-2, with 7 bases lining up with TRBD1. Looked up from germline, CDR1 is MGHRA and CDR2 is YSYEKL. The CDR3 runs 17 residues. Trimming took 1 base from V and 8 from J; bases not matched to a gene: 16. The chain's CDR3 is CASSQGEDHTDRAGYTF. CDR3 sequence (DNA): TGCGCCAGCAGCCAAGGAGAAGACCACACTGACAGGGCCGGCTACACCTTC.

V and J are TRBV4-1 and TRBJ1-5, with 8 nucleotides matching TRBD1. CDR1 is MGHRA, CDR2 YSYEKL, per germline. Losses at the gene ends were 4 bases for V and 6 bases for J; bases not matched to a gene: 5. The CDR3 totals 14 residues. The CDR3 DNA reads TGCGCCAGCAGCCTCGGACAGGGCACTCAGCCCCAGCATTTT. Residues: CASSLGQGTQPQHF.

The genes are TRBV6-1 and TRBJ1-2; unclear D gene. Trimming shortened V by 8 bases and J by 4 bases, and 11 bases separated the two germline ends. This CDR3 contains 12 residues. Germline CDR1 is MNHNS and CDR2 is SASEGT. For the CDR3, the DNA is TGTGCCAGCGGTTGGGTTGTCTATGGCTACACCTTC. Amino acids: CASGWVVYGYTF.

This clone showed up just once. The J gene is TRBJ2-3, the V gene TRBV11-3, with a weak D call TRBD1 (5 bases). The V gene lost 5 bases and the J gene lost 6 bases, with 15 bases spanning the gap. Germline-derived CDR1 and CDR2 are SGHNT and YENEEA. The CDR3 contains 14 residues. The CDR3 here is CASSPGSLGDTQYF. As DNA, the CDR3 is TGTGCCAGCAGCCCAGGGTCCCTGGGGGATACGCAGTATTTT.

The chain employs TRBV9 and TRBJ2-3; 8 nucleotides line up with TRBD2. Germline CDR1 is SGDLS and CDR2 is YYNGEE. The junction had 5 bases not matched to a gene; V was cut back by 0 bases and J by 2 bases. The CDR3 extends over 16 amino acids. The chain's CDR3 is CASSVAGGPHTDTQYF. As DNA, the CDR3 is TGTGCCAGCAGCGTAGCGGGGGGGCCACACACAGATACGCAGTATTTT. Full variable domain (rest looked up from reference TRBV9 and TRBJ2-3): DSGVTQTPKHLITATGQRVTLRCSPRSGDLSVYWYQQSLDQGLQFLIQYYNGEERAKGNILERFSAQQFPDLHSELNLSSLELGDSALYFCASSVAGGPHTDTQYFGPGTRLTVL.

J is TRBJ1-6 and V is TRBV6-5; a possible D gene is TRBD1 (6 bases). Germline assignment: CDR1 MNHEY and CDR2 SVGAGI. The CDR3 has 16 residues. V gave up 2 bases and J gave up 2 bases, with 10 bases separating them. The CDR3 region has the DNA TGTGCCAGCAGTTACAGGGGGAAAACCTATAATTCACCCCTCCACTTT. This translates into CASSYRGKTYNSPLHF.